This TCR beta chain stems from a study of cytomegalovirus exposure and HLA in healthy donors. About the research overall: Inside one of the first data releases sat roughly 80 million unique TCRs taken from HLA-typed donors.

Whole-study findings and limits: Cytomegalovirus association was assigned to about 150 TCR beta chains. In an earlier analysis, about 87% or about 30%: the productive usage of most TCR beta V segments. Sequencing artifact likely explains a cluster of highly shared sequence variants.

V shed 3 bases, J shed 3 bases, and the junction held 7 bases outside the gene matches. Germline V lookup: CDR1 SGHTA, CDR2 FQGNSA. The CDR3 has 16 amino acids. This clone was found once. Its antigen remains unknown. A multiplex PCR was run with 60 Vbeta primers and 13 Jbeta primers. TCRdb keeps only in-frame clones here, not all; method: immunoSEQ multiplex PCR. The repertoire holds tens of thousands of clones, with approximately 90% as singletons. This chain links TRBV7-2 with TRBJ2-2; 7 positions match TRBD2. This receptor was identified in a young man in good health and CMV-seronegative. The specimen was PBMCs. CDR3 region: CASSFWGRGDTGELFF. DNA of the CDR3: TGTGCCAGCAGCTTCTGGGGGAGGGGTGACACCGGGGAGCTGTTTTTT.